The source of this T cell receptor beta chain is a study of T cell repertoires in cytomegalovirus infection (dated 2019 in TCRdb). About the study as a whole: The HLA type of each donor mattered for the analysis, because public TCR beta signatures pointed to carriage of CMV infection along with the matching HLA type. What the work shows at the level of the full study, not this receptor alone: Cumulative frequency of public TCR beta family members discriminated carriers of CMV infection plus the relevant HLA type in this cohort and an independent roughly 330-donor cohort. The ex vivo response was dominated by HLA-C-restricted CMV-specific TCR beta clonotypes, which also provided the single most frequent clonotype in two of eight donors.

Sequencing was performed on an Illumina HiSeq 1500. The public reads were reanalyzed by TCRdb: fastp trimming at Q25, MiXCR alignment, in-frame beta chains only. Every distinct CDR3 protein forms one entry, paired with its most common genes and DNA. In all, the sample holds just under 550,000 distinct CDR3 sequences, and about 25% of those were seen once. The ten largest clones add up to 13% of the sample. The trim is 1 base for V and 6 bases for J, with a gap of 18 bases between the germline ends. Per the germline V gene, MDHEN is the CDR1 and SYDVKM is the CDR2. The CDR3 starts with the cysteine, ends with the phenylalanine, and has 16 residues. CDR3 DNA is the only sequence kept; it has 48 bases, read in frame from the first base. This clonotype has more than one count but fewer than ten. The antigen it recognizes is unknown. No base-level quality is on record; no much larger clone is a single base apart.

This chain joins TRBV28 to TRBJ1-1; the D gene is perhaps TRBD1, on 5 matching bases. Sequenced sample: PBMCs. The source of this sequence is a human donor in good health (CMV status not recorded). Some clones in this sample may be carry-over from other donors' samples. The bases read TGTGCCAGCAGTTTATATTCAAGTAGGGGAAATGCTGAAGCTTTCTTT. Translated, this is CASSLYSSRGNAEAFF.